The 21 T cell receptor beta chains presented below share a single source sample, sequenced in a study of spatial heterogeneity in lung cancer. Via MiXCR, TCRdb re-called the 5' RACE reads, giving one row per CDR3 protein. The sample consists of about 23,000 distinct CDR3 sequences, around 5.1% of them appearing once. Time point: sample taken at primary tumor resection. The specimen was PBMCs, collected at surgery. The receptors originated from a male donor with early-stage non-small cell lung cancer.

This clonotype came up many times. The V call is TRBV5-1, the J call TRBJ2-5; TRBD1 matches 10 bases. The CDR3 has 14 amino acids. V lost 4 bases to trimming and J lost 4 bases; unmatched junction nucleotides: 4. Germline V gene lookup returns CDR1 SGHRS and CDR2 YFSETQ. CDR3 amino acids: CASSIGQGGETQYF. CDR3 DNA: TGCGCCAGCAGCATCGGACAGGGGGGAGAGACCCAGTACTTC.

At least ten counts were recorded for this clonotype. The chain joins TRBV19 to TRBJ2-7; TRBD2 is a possible D gene (6 bases). The germline CDR1 and CDR2 sequences are LNHDA and SQIVND (reference sequence). V was trimmed by 6 bases and J by 3 bases, leaving 15 bases between them. The CDR3 is made up of 14 amino acids. The CDR3 nucleotides are TGTGCCAGTAGCCTGGACGTCGGGAGCTACGAGCAGTACTTC. Its protein product is CASSLDVGSYEQYF.

There are many counts of this clonotype. The rearrangement uses TRBV7-2 and TRBJ2-5; 11 nucleotides agree with TRBD2. Losses at the gene ends were 6 bases for V and 7 bases for J; bases not matched to a gene: 10. This CDR3 has 15 amino acids. The V gene's germline CDR1 is SGHTA and CDR2 FQGNSA. CDR3 region: CASRASGGTSGTQYF. DNA of the CDR3: TGTGCCAGCAGAGCTAGCGGGGGGACCTCGGGGACCCAGTACTTC.

This clonotype was recorded many times. The chain links TRBV6-2 or TRBV6-3 to TRBJ1-1; 7 positions match TRBD1. CDR3 size: 13 residues. V shed 6 bases, J shed 2 bases, and the junction held 3 bases outside the gene matches. Germline values: CDR1 MNHEY, CDR2 SVGEGT. The CDR3 nucleotides are TGTGCCAGCAGCAACAGGGGAAACACTGAAGCTTTCTTT. This codes for CASSNRGNTEAFF.

This clonotype was seen a few times. V usage is TRBV27 and J usage is TRBJ1-5, with 9 bases identical to TRBD1. J was trimmed by 9 bases and V by 4 bases; bases with no gene match: 7. CDR1 MNHEY and CDR2 SMNVEV come from the germline V gene (reference sequence). The CDR3 is made up of 14 amino acids. CDR3: CASSSGQGTRPQHF. CDR3 nucleotides: TGTGCCAGCAGTTCTGGACAGGGGACGCGGCCCCAGCATTTT.

This clonotype was seen at least ten times. This chain uses TRBV30 with TRBJ2-2; TRBD2 agrees at 14 bases. The CDR3 is made up of 16 amino acids. V shed 2 bases and J 8 bases; nucleotides not matched to a gene: 7. Germline-derived CDR1 and CDR2 are GTSNPN and SVGIG (reference sequence). CDR3 region: CAWSRGLAGAPGELFF. The CDR3 coding sequence is TGTGCCTGGAGTAGGGGACTAGCGGGAGCCCCAGGGGAGCTGTTTTTT.

This clonotype occurred many times. The rearrangement joins TRBV7-2 to TRBJ2-7, with D unclear. CDR1 is SGHTA, CDR2 FQGNSA, per germline. CDR3 length: 14 residues. Trimming cost V 7 bases and J 2 bases, with 15 bases left between them. The CDR3 DNA reads as TGTGCCAGCACCATGAGCACGGTAACCTACGAGCAGTACTTC. Its translation: CASTMSTVTYEQYF.

This clonotype was recorded at least ten times. The J gene is TRBJ2-1, the V gene TRBV7-3; D is uncertain. V lost 0 bases to trimming and J lost 0 bases, with 6 bases between them. Germline CDR1 and CDR2: SGHTA and FQGTGA. The CDR3 consists of 15 residues. In DNA, the CDR3 is TGTGCCAGCAGCTTAACGGATAGCTCCTACAATGAGCAGTTCTTC. Translated, it gives CASSLTDSSYNEQFF.

This rearrangement joins TRBV19 to TRBJ1-1; TRBD1 might be the D (6 bases). The V end lost 6 bases, the J end lost 1 base, and 9 bases lay between the germline ends. Germline assignment: CDR1 LNHDA and CDR2 SQIVND (reference sequence). This CDR3 is built from 13 residues. The CDR3 nucleotides are TGTGCCAGTAGCCTACAGGGGAACACTGAAGCTTTCTTT. It encodes CASSLQGNTEAFF.

This clonotype occurred many times. The rearrangement uses TRBV5-4 and TRBJ2-5; D not certain. The germline V gene has CDR1 SGHNT and CDR2 YYREEE (reference sequence). The CDR3 totals 15 residues. The V gene lost 4 bases and the J gene lost 2 bases, with 15 bases spanning the gap. This CDR3 reads CASSPDPLGQETQYF. The CDR3 bases are TGTGCCAGCAGCCCGGACCCTCTGGGGCAAGAGACCCAGTACTTC.

Ten or more counts support this clonotype. The chain is built from TRBV7-9 and TRBJ2-3; tentative D call: TRBD2 (6 bases). This CDR3 comprises 16 residues. V gave up 1 base and J gave up 1 base, with 12 bases separating them. CDR1 is SEHNR and CDR2 is FQNEAQ in the germline V gene (reference sequence). The CDR3 coding sequence is TGTGCCAGCAGCTTAGTTACGGGAGTGGGCACAGATACGCAGTATTTT. Amino acid sequence: CASSLVTGVGTDTQYF.

This clonotype showed up many times. The chain recombines TRBV7-9 with TRBJ2-7; perhaps D is TRBD1 or TRBD2 (6 bases each). CDR1 is SEHNR, CDR2 FQNEAQ, per germline (reference sequence). The V gene lost 4 bases and the J gene lost 7 bases, with 17 bases spanning the gap. This CDR3 contains 14 residues. DNA of the CDR3: TGTGCCAGCAGCTCGGAGCGCCAAGGGGGGGAGCAGTACTTC. Translating it yields CASSSERQGGEQYF.

This clonotype was detected ten times or more. The chain combines TRBV28 with TRBJ1-6; 9 positions match TRBD1. The CDR3 spans 12 residues. V shed 8 bases, J shed 7 bases, and the junction held 0 bases outside the gene matches. Germline lookup yields CDR1 MDHEN and CDR2 SYDVKM. CDR3 protein: CASGTGNSPLHF. DNA of the CDR3: TGTGCCAGCGGGACAGGGAATTCACCCCTCCACTTT.

The table lists this clonotype with many counts. The CDR3 sequence is CASSTHGGGETQYF. DNA of the CDR3: TGCGCCAGCAGCACCCACGGGGGCGGAGAGACCCAGTACTTC. The chain combines TRBV5-1 with TRBJ2-5; the D gene could be TRBD1 or TRBD2 (6 bases each). The germline V gene has CDR1 SGHRS and CDR2 YFSETQ. V was pared by 4 bases and J by 4 bases, with 14 bases between. This CDR3 comprises 14 residues. Together with reference TRBV5-1 and TRBJ2-5, the CDR3 gives the full variable domain: KAGVTQTPRYLIKTRGQQVTLSCSPISGHRSVSWYQQTPGQGLQFLFEYFSETQRNKGNFPGRFSGRQFSNSRSEMNVSTLELGDSALYLCASSTHGGGETQYFGPGTRLLVL.

The sample holds many counts of this clonotype. This chain connects TRBV6-2 or TRBV6-3 to TRBJ1-1, with a weak D call TRBD1 (5 bases). CDR3 size: 11 residues. Deletions cut 8 bases from V and 5 bases from J, with 9 bases between. The germline gives CDR1 MNHEY, CDR2 SVGEGT. This chain's CDR3 is CASAQGTEAFF. DNA of the CDR3: TGTGCCAGCGCCCAGGGAACTGAAGCTTTCTTT.

This clonotype was picked up many times. This chain connects TRBV7-3 to TRBJ2-1, with 10 bases aligning to TRBD1. Germline lookup yields CDR1 SGHTA and CDR2 FQGTGA. V shed 8 bases, J shed 6 bases, and the junction held 10 bases outside the gene matches. The CDR3 is 15 amino acids. CDR3 bases: TGTGCCAGCCAGACGAGACAGGGGGCTGGCAATGAGCAGTTCTTC. Translated, it gives CASQTRQGAGNEQFF.

This clonotype was seen ten or more times. This rearrangement joins TRBV7-2 to TRBJ1-2; D perhaps matches TRBD1 (5 bases). This CDR3 spans 13 amino acids. Germline assignment: CDR1 SGHTA and CDR2 FQGNSA. The ends were cut back, 5 bases at V and 4 bases at J, with 11 bases in the middle. The chain's CDR3 is CASSGEGFYGYTF. Here the CDR3 DNA reads TGTGCCAGCAGCGGGGAGGGGTTCTATGGCTACACCTTC.

The table lists this clonotype with many counts. This rearrangement joins TRBV9 to TRBJ2-5; D remains unclear. V was pared by 1 base and J by 1 base, with 14 bases between. Germline lookup yields CDR1 SGDLS and CDR2 YYNGEE. The CDR3 covers 16 residues. DNA for the CDR3: TGTGCCAGCAGCGTACTTACCCAGGAACGCCAAGAGACCCAGTACTTC. Its translation: CASSVLTQERQETQYF.

This clonotype has a count of ten or more. The chain is built from TRBV6-4 and TRBJ1-4; TRBD1 agrees at 8 bases. CDR3 length: 15 residues. Trimming removed 3 bases from V and 0 bases from J; junction bases left unmatched: 0. Per germline, CDR1 MRHNA and CDR2 SNTAGT. The CDR3 DNA follows: TGTGCCAGCAGTGAGACAGGGGCAACTAATGAAAAACTGTTTTTT. This translates into CASSETGATNEKLFF.

This clonotype showed up many times. The chain carries TRBV4-3 and TRBJ2-2; TRBD1 matches 8 bases. Germline V lookup: CDR1 LGHNA, CDR2 YSLEER. The V and J ends lost 0 bases and 3 bases, in that order; junction bases with no gene match: 3. The length of the CDR3 is 16 residues. DNA of the CDR3: TGCGCCAGCAGCCAAGAGCGGGGACAGGACACCGGGGAGCTGTTTTTT. It codes for CASSQERGQDTGELFF.

This clonotype appeared many times. This chain joins TRBV28 and TRBJ2-3; D is undetermined. Germline assignment: CDR1 MDHEN and CDR2 SYDVKM. Deletions cut 5 bases from V and 2 bases from J, with 11 bases between. The CDR3 is 14 residues long. CDR3 loop: CASSRPVTTDTQYF. In DNA form, the CDR3 reads TGTGCCAGCAGTCGTCCAGTTACCACAGATACGCAGTATTTT.